A selection of T cell receptor beta chains follows, all from one sample in a study of T cells in localized non-small cell lung cancer. Using immunoSEQ multiplex PCR, the repertoire was profiled, and TCRdb retains in-frame clones only, with some absent. The data show 20,000 to 30,000 clones, around 89% seen once. The sequencing here drew on PBMCs, taken before any cancer treatment. These receptors all come from a man between 40 and 69 years old with stage II lung adenocarcinoma. CDR3s include the opening cysteine and the closing phenylalanine or tryptophan. The D gene is left open where the match is weak. Not every row has a clone size; where given, it reads once, few, many or a size class.

j_gene	d_gene	v_gene	abundance	CDR3nt	CDR3aa
TRBJ1-4	.	TRBV18	.	TGTGCCAGCTCACTACCGGGCCAACCTAATGAAAAACTGTTTTTT	CASSLPGQPNEKLFF
TRBJ2-3	.	TRBV18	.	TGTGCCAGCTCACCACAGGATTCTAGCACAGATACGCAGTATTTT	CASSPQDSSTDTQYF
TRBJ2-3	TRBD2	TRBV2	.	TGTGCCAGCAGTTCCCGGACTAGCGGGGGCACAGATACGCAGTATTTT	CASSSRTSGGTDTQYF
TRBJ1-2	.	TRBV5-6	.	TGTGCCAGCAGCTTGGGTCTTACGGGGGGAAGTAACTATGGCTACACCTTC	CASSLGLTGGSNYGYTF
TRBJ2-3	TRBD2	TRBV6-5	.	TGTGCCAGCAGTTCTAGCGGCTCCACAGATACGCAGTATTTT	CASSSSGSTDTQYF
TRBJ2-1	.	TRBV9	.	TGTGCCAGCAGCATCCCTCAGGGGGAGCAGTTCTTC	CASSIPQGEQFF
TRBJ1-2	.	TRBV6-1	once	TGTGCCAGCAGGCATCGGACAGAACCCTATGGCTACACCTTC	CASRHRTEPYGYTF
TRBJ2-3	TRBD2	TRBV12-5	.	TGTGCTAGTGGTTTGGTACAGGGACTAGCGGGAGGGCCGACAGATACGCAGTATTTT	CASGLVQGLAGGPTDTQYF
TRBJ2-1	TRBD2	TRBV19	.	TGTGCCAGTAGTATTACCGGGGGACTAGCGGGAGGTGAGCAGTTCTTC	CASSITGGLAGGEQFF
TRBJ2-5	TRBD2	TRBV4-3	.	TGCGCCAGCAGCCGCGGAGTTAGCGGGGGGGCGGAGACCCAGTACTTC	CASSRGVSGGAETQYF
TRBJ1-5	TRBD1	TRBV18	.	TGTGCCAGCTCACCGCCTGGACAGGGATCTCAGCCCCAGCATTTT	CASSPPGQGSQPQHF
TRBJ2-5	.	TRBV2	once	TGTGCCAGCAGTGCAGGCGAGACCCAGTACTTC	CASSAGETQYF
TRBJ1-1	TRBD1	TRBV27	.	TGTGCCAGCAGTTTTGGACGCGCCCACAGGGGGCTGGAGGACACTGAAGCTTTCTTT	CASSFGRAHRGLEDTEAFF
TRBJ2-5	TRBD1	TRBV5-6	.	TGTGCCAGCCGGGCAGGGGGTTCTCTGGAGCAGTACTTC	CASRAGGSLEQYF
TRBJ2-1	TRBD2	TRBV30	.	TGTGCCTGGGGGGGAGGGATGATCCACAATGAGCAGTTCTTC	CAWGGGMIHNEQFF
TRBJ2-7	.	TRBV4-1	.	TGCGCCAGCAGCCAAGCCCTTATGGGAGGATCCACCTACGAGCAGTACTTC	CASSQALMGGSTYEQYF
TRBJ2-7	TRBD1	TRBV7-8	.	TGTGCCAGCAGTAGACAGGGGGTAGGCTACGAGCAGTACTTC	CASSRQGVGYEQYF
TRBJ2-1	.	TRBV5-1	.	TGCGCCAGCAGCTTGGAGGACTCAAGCAGTGAGCAGTTCTTC	CASSLEDSSSEQFF
TRBJ2-5	TRBD2	TRBV12-5	.	TGTGCTAGTGCTCCTGGGGTAGCGGGAGGTTCGGAGACCCAGTACTTC	CASAPGVAGGSETQYF
TRBJ1-2	.	TRBV7-3	.	TGTGCCAGGGGGCTTTCCCTATATGGCTACACCTTC	CARGLSLYGYTF
TRBJ2-5	.	TRBV2	once	TGTGCCAGCAGCTTGGCGTCGGTGGCCCAGTACTTC	CASSLASVAQYF
TRBJ1-1	.	TRBV12-5	.	TGTGCTAGTGGTTTGAACCCAGGGACTGAAGCTTTCTTT	CASGLNPGTEAFF